A selection of T cell receptor beta chains follows, all from one sample in a study of blood T cell repertoires in COVID-19. Assay: immunoSEQ multiplex PCR; the TCRdb copy retains only in-frame clones and omits some. The data hold some 150,000 clones, with about 86% observed a single time. Specimen: peripheral blood. These receptors all stem from a woman between 40 and 50 years old with acute or convalescent COVID-19. The CDR3 runs from the conserved cysteine through the conserved F or W. D genes are given only for firm matches. Size tells how often a clone was seen (once, few, many) or the class of an expanded clone, and some rows leave it out.

J gene,D gene,CDR3 length,V gene,clone size,CDR3 DNA,CDR3 protein
TRBJ2-1,TRBD2,16,TRBV9,.,TGTGCCAGCAGCGTAGTAGGGCGGGAGTTTGGCAATGAGCAGTTCTTC,CASSVVGREFGNEQFF
TRBJ2-7,.,14,TRBV7-2,once,TGTGCCAGCAGCTCGTACAGGTTGGGAAACGAGCAGTACTTC,CASSSYRLGNEQYF
TRBJ2-3,.,16,TRBV5-1,.,TGCGCCAGCAGGGAACAGCTAGCCCTAAGCACAGATACGCAGTATTTT,CASREQLALSTDTQYF
TRBJ1-1,.,13,TRBV30,.,TGTGCCTGGAGGCAGACAGAGAACACTGAAGCTTTCTTT,CAWRQTENTEAFF
TRBJ2-1,TRBD2,15,TRBV7-8,.,TGTGCCAGCAGCTTAGGTAGCGGGGGGCTAAATGAGCAGTTCTTC,CASSLGSGGLNEQFF
TRBJ1-2,TRBD1,13,TRBV10-3,few,TGTGCCATCGGGGACAGGGGGCATCATGGCTACACCTTC,CAIGDRGHHGYTF
TRBJ1-6,TRBD1,13,TRBV5-6,.,TGTGCCAGCAGCTTGGGGGAGACAGGGGCCCTCCACTTT,CASSLGETGALHF
TRBJ1-3,.,16,TRBV6-5,.,TGTGCCAGCAGTTCCCCGGACAGCAGCTCTGGAAACACCATATATTTT,CASSSPDSSSGNTIYF
TRBJ1-4,TRBD1,14,TRBV28,.,TGTGCCAGCAGTTTACAGGGGGTTAATGAAAAACTGTTTTTT,CASSLQGVNEKLFF
TRBJ2-3,TRBD1,14,TRBV14,.,TGTGCCAGCAGCCAGAGGCAGGGGGTAGATACGCAGTATTTT,CASSQRQGVDTQYF
TRBJ1-2,TRBD1,15,TRBV19,.,TGTGCCAGTTCCGACGGCTCGGGACAGGACTATGGCTACACCTTC,CASSDGSGQDYGYTF
TRBJ1-4,.,16,TRBV28,.,TGTGCCAGCAGTTTAAGCGGGGGGGCTCAGAATGAAAAACTGTTTTTT,CASSLSGGAQNEKLFF
TRBJ2-7,.,14,TRBV19,.,TGTGCCAGTAGTCCCGGAGGCAGTTTCGGCGAGCAGTACTTC,CASSPGGSFGEQYF
TRBJ2-5,TRBD2,15,TRBV5-1,.,TGCGCCAGCAGCGTTAGCGGGGGGCTACCAGAGACCCAGTACTTC,CASSVSGGLPETQYF
TRBJ2-3,.,12,TRBV29-1,.,TGCAGCGTTGAAGCTTTGCGGGCCTACACTTATTTT,CSVEALRAYTYF
TRBJ1-2,TRBD1,14,TRBV6-5,.,TGTGCCAGCAGCTGGGGACAGGGGGGCTATGGCTACACCTTC,CASSWGQGGYGYTF
TRBJ2-2,TRBD2,15,TRBV30,.,TGTGCAGGGGAGGGAGCAATCTCGAACACCGGGGAGCTGTTTTTT,CAGEGAISNTGELFF
TRBJ2-7,.,15,TRBV13,.,TGTGCCAGCAGCCCCCGGACCCAGGGTGACTACGAGCAGTACTTC,CASSPRTQGDYEQYF
TRBJ1-1,.,13,TRBV9,.,TGTGCCAGCAGCTTCGGAGGGAACACTGAAGCTTTCTTT,CASSFGGNTEAFF
TRBJ1-1,TRBD1,12,TRBV11-3,.,TGTGCCAGCAGCTTAGCCCAGGGGGCGGCTTTCTTT,CASSLAQGAAFF
TRBJ1-1,.,11,TRBV19,.,TGTGCCAGCATGAGCGGCACTGAAGCTTTCTTT,CASMSGTEAFF
TRBJ1-1,.,12,TRBV12-3/TRBV12-4,few,TGTGCCAGCAGTTTCCATACAGATGAAGCTTTCTTT,CASSFHTDEAFF
TRBJ2-7,.,16,TRBV18,once,TGTGCCAGCTCACCCAAGCTTCGGGGAGGGGGCTACGAGCAGTACTTC,CASSPKLRGGGYEQYF
TRBJ2-7,TRBD2,13,TRBV5-1,.,TGCGCCAGCAGAACTAGCGGGGGTTACGAGCAGTACTTC,CASRTSGGYEQYF
TRBJ2-3,TRBD2,17,TRBV6-2/TRBV6-3,.,TGTGCCAGCAGTTACTCCCAGAGCGGGAGAGGCACAGATACGCAGTATTTT,CASSYSQSGRGTDTQYF
TRBJ2-4,TRBD1,15,TRBV7-6,.,TGTGCCAGCAGCCTTGGACAGGGGGTTGGAAACATTCAGTACTTC,CASSLGQGVGNIQYF
TRBJ2-2,TRBD1,14,TRBV3-1/TRBV3-2,.,TGTGCCAGCAGCCAAGGACAGGGAATCGGGGAGCTGTTTTTT,CASSQGQGIGELFF
TRBJ2-3,TRBD2,16,TRBV20-1,once,TGCAGTGCTAGTCCCCGGACTAGCCAGACGCGGGATACGCAGTATTTT,CSASPRTSQTRDTQYF
TRBJ1-4,.,19,TRBV5-1,.,TGCGCCAGCAGCTTGGTTCCGTTTACATGGGGACAAAGGGAAGAAAAACTGTTTTTT,CASSLVPFTWGQREEKLFF
TRBJ1-1,.,13,TRBV27,.,TGTGCCAGCAGTTTACCGGGGTCCAGTGAAGCTTTCTTT,CASSLPGSSEAFF
TRBJ1-3,.,15,TRBV7-2,few,TGTGCCAGCAGCTTAGGGATGGGGAGAGGAAACACCATATATTTT,CASSLGMGRGNTIYF
TRBJ1-2,.,14,TRBV5-5,.,TGTGCCAGCAGCTTGGAAGGGGTGAGCTATGGCTACACCTTC,CASSLEGVSYGYTF
TRBJ1-2,TRBD1,14,TRBV7-8,.,TGTGCCAGCAGGCCCCTGGACAGGGATTATGGCTACACCTTC,CASRPLDRDYGYTF
TRBJ1-1,.,13,TRBV10-3,.,TGTGCCATCAGTGTGGGTAGGGGGAATGAAGCTTTCTTT,CAISVGRGNEAFF
TRBJ1-1,TRBD1,12,TRBV2,.,TGTGCCAGCAGCGACAGGGGAGGTCGGGCTTTCTTT,CASSDRGGRAFF
TRBJ1-3,.,15,TRBV7-9,.,TGTGCCAGCAGCTCCGTGACAGCGAGTGGAAACACCATATATTTT,CASSSVTASGNTIYF